This T cell receptor (beta chain) was sequenced in a study of T cell clones after liver transplantation (dated by TCRdb to the late 2010s). Background on the whole study: The samples were obtained from ITN030ST, a randomized trial that attempted immunosuppression withdrawal within 2 years after liver transplantation. Donor-reactive T cell clones were identified by TCRbeta sequencing following a pre-transplant mixed lymphocyte reaction and were subsequently tracked in post-transplant blood. As an antigen-independent comparator for donor-reactive sequences, third party-reactive TCRbeta sequences were also identified from pre-transplant MLRs. Of the eight recipients, a few were HCV-positive, while the remaining recipients had been transplanted for non-autoimmune, non-viral indications. Until randomization at 12-24 months post-transplant, subjects were given standard immunosuppression, with no induction therapy. Tolerance meant complete immunosuppression withdrawal for at least one year without liver enzymes rising beyond twice the upper limit of normal. Blood samples were collected pre-transplant, pre-randomization before withdrawal, and post-randomization after either complete withdrawal or failed withdrawal. The study cohort included 8 liver transplant recipients, of whom 3 were classified as tolerant and 5 as non-tolerant. Points the paper makes about the study in general: In 5 of 8 subjects, circulating donor-reactive CD4 TCRbeta sequences decreased significantly after transplant, regardless of tolerance or HCV status. Without allograft tissue specimens, donor-reactive T cells may have migrated into the graft rather than being deleted. Once repertoire turnover was taken into account, donor-reactive detection showed a significant reduction for CD4 in 7 of 8 subjects and for CD8 in 8 of 8. The conclusions were preliminary, being limited by small, heterogeneous patient numbers and by non-standardized post-transplant time points. In two subjects, low numbers of available donor cells limited the measurable donor-reactive repertoire. Donor-reactive sequences decreased more than third party-reactive sequences, which suggests partial antigen-specific deletion that was not related to withdrawal success.

Frozen genomic DNA underwent high-throughput TCRbeta CDR3 sequencing by immunoSEQ, including PCR amplification, mapping, bias correction and internal controls. The original pipeline was this. Productive rearrangements were retained, and unique TCRbeta sequences were defined by the CDR3 nucleotide sequence together with the V and J gene. For classification of a sequence as donor-reactive, at least 5-fold expansion in CFSE-low cells relative to unstimulated pre-transplant cells and a frequency of at least 0.01% were required. Minimum frequency thresholds were set for each subject on the basis of the unstimulated sample with the lowest template count, so that a detection power of at least 90% was ensured. Repertoire turnover was measured by Jensen-Shannon divergence between the top 1000 TCRbeta sequences post- and pre-transplant. Changes in detection of donor-reactive sequences were tested with two-sided Fisher's exact tests. The table comes from immuneACCESS by way of TCRdb, which keeps in-frame sequences with V and J called. Part of the clones is missing from these tables; in studies checked, under half for an unresolved V gene and the rest for unknown reasons. From that table come the V and J calls and clone size; the DNA was used to work out D and trimming. Counted in this sample were about 16,000 clones; nearly 95% of them appeared once. The top ten clones comprise roughly half of the sample.

The time point label here, explained by the study, means: pre-transplant. Thawed unstimulated PBMCs were stained for CD3, CD4 and CD8 and FACS-sorted into CD3+CD4+ and CD3+CD8+ populations. All 8 studied subjects were randomized to withdrawal of immunosuppression. The Qiagen DNeasy Blood and Tissue Kit was used to isolate genomic DNA. Comment on this clone: This clone's antigen is unknown. Qualities for individual bases were not recorded, and no much larger clone is one base off.

V and J lose 11 bases and 3 bases, and a span of 17 bases separates them. Reading the germline V gene (reference sequence) gives CDR1 SEHNR and CDR2 FQNEAQ. The CDR3, cysteine through phenylalanine, is 13 amino acids long. The only DNA kept is the CDR3, 39 bases in frame from the first base. Source: CD8+ T cells from blood, taken before liver transplant. This sequence originates from a human donor who received a liver transplant. Recombination joined TRBV7-9 with TRBJ2-7; TRBD2 is possibly the D segment (6 matching bases). At the DNA level, the sequence is TGTGCCGGCGCCGGAGGGACTCGCTACGAGCAGTACTTC. Its translation reads: CAGAGGTRYEQYF.